Following are 2 T cell receptor beta chains from one sample sequenced in a study of T-cell memory formation after mild COVID-19. In TCRdb, the 5' RACE reads were re-called with MiXCR into one record per CDR3 protein. The table shows about 350,000 distinct CDR3 sequences, with roughly 15% occurring only once. The source material was PBMCs or a T cell subset sorted from them (not recorded which). The receptors were sampled from a man between 18 and 29 years old who had mild COVID-19 (a few samples of this study predate the infection). Cell type and time point are not known.

The chain uses TRBV5-4 and TRBJ2-7, with D perhaps matching TRBD1 (6 bases). Germline CDR1 reads SGHNT; CDR2 reads YYREEE (reference sequence). CDR3 length equals 16 residues. V was trimmed by 1 base and J by 2 bases, leaving 16 bases between them. The CDR3 DNA reads TGTGCCAGCAGCTTGTTGAATGGACAGACGCCCTACGAGCAGTACGTC. Translating gives CASSLLNGQTPYEQYV.

The rearrangement uses TRBV20-1 and TRBJ2-5, with 9 nucleotides matching TRBD1. Germline V gene lookup returns CDR1 DFQATT and CDR2 SNEGSKA (reference sequence). V was clipped by 6 bases and J by 2 bases; unmatched bases: 10. This CDR3 region has 15 residues. In nucleotides, the CDR3 is TGCAGTGCACCTAAACAGGGGGCGAGTCAAGAGACCCAGTACTTC. This encodes CSAPKQGASQETQYF.